A selection of T cell receptor beta chains follows, all from one sample in a study of blood T cell repertoires in COVID-19. Produced via immunoSEQ multiplex PCR; TCRdb's table is partial and in-frame only. This table has approximately 250,000 clones, around 86% appearing once. Material: peripheral blood. Receptors originate from a middle-aged man with active or convalescent COVID-19. Each CDR3 is given without its conserved first and last residue. Each record gives: D gene, CDR3 length, V gene, clone size, J gene, CDR3 protein. The D gene is left open where the match is weak. Only some rows state a clone size, as once, few, many or a class for expanded clones.

d_gene: -
len: 13
v_gene: TRBV2
abundance: -
j_gene: TRBJ2-3
CDR3aa: ASKPLEGTIDTQY

d_gene: -
len: 15
v_gene: TRBV12-2
abundance: -
j_gene: TRBJ2-2
CDR3aa: ASRFFRDRANTGELF

d_gene: -
len: 14
v_gene: TRBV5-1
abundance: -
j_gene: TRBJ2-1
CDR3aa: ASSLMLPSTYNEQF

d_gene: TRBD2
len: 12
v_gene: TRBV5-5
abundance: -
j_gene: TRBJ2-7
CDR3aa: ASSPGGPPYEQY

d_gene: -
len: 11
v_gene: TRBV11-2
abundance: -
j_gene: TRBJ1-2
CDR3aa: ASSLDPGEGYT

d_gene: -
len: 12
v_gene: TRBV7-3
abundance: -
j_gene: TRBJ2-5
CDR3aa: ASSSTPYQETQY

d_gene: -
len: 15
v_gene: TRBV21-1
abundance: -
j_gene: TRBJ2-1
CDR3aa: ASSKSPARGVYNEQF

d_gene: TRBD1
len: 13
v_gene: TRBV15
abundance: few
j_gene: TRBJ1-3
CDR3aa: ATSKDRGWGNTIY

d_gene: TRBD1
len: 11
v_gene: TRBV4-1
abundance: -
j_gene: TRBJ1-2
CDR3aa: ASSRDRAYGYT

d_gene: -
len: 13
v_gene: TRBV6-1
abundance: few
j_gene: TRBJ2-6
CDR3aa: ASSEEGAGANVLT

d_gene: -
len: 11
v_gene: TRBV18
abundance: -
j_gene: TRBJ1-5
CDR3aa: ASSGERDQPQH

d_gene: TRBD1
len: 13
v_gene: TRBV4-2
abundance: few
j_gene: TRBJ1-2
CDR3aa: ASSQDRGWVSGYT

d_gene: -
len: 14
v_gene: TRBV24-1
abundance: -
j_gene: TRBJ2-1
CDR3aa: ATSDLGTQNRNEQF

d_gene: TRBD1
len: 13
v_gene: TRBV7-2
abundance: -
j_gene: TRBJ2-5
CDR3aa: ASSLYTGGMETQY

d_gene: TRBD2
len: 12
v_gene: TRBV2
abundance: -
j_gene: TRBJ2-3
CDR3aa: ASSVTGGADTQY

d_gene: -
len: 12
v_gene: TRBV5-1
abundance: -
j_gene: TRBJ2-3
CDR3aa: ASSFGGAKDTQY

d_gene: TRBD1
len: 15
v_gene: TRBV28
abundance: -
j_gene: TRBJ1-2
CDR3aa: ASSPYPGQGANYGYT

d_gene: -
len: 14
v_gene: TRBV2
abundance: -
j_gene: TRBJ1-5
CDR3aa: ASSESLPGTNQPQH

d_gene: TRBD1
len: 13
v_gene: TRBV27
abundance: -
j_gene: TRBJ1-2
CDR3aa: ASSLLTGTGHGYT

d_gene: TRBD1
len: 12
v_gene: TRBV2
abundance: once
j_gene: TRBJ1-1
CDR3aa: ASSDRQGGTEAF

d_gene: TRBD1
len: 12
v_gene: TRBV29-1
abundance: -
j_gene: TRBJ2-7
CDR3aa: SVTTGGVSYEQY

d_gene: TRBD1
len: 12
v_gene: TRBV6-5
abundance: -
j_gene: TRBJ1-5
CDR3aa: ASTNTGGGQPQH

d_gene: -
len: 12
v_gene: TRBV11-3
abundance: -
j_gene: TRBJ2-1
CDR3aa: ASTIPRTHNEQF

d_gene: -
len: 15
v_gene: TRBV2
abundance: -
j_gene: TRBJ1-1
CDR3aa: ASSDTYGHGGDTEAF

d_gene: -
len: 11
v_gene: TRBV9
abundance: -
j_gene: TRBJ1-2
CDR3aa: ASSAWTAYGYT

d_gene: -
len: 10
v_gene: TRBV7-9
abundance: -
j_gene: TRBJ2-3
CDR3aa: ASTQGSHTQY

d_gene: TRBD1
len: 14
v_gene: TRBV5-4
abundance: -
j_gene: TRBJ1-2
CDR3aa: ASSPGTVKVGYGYT

d_gene: -
len: 12
v_gene: TRBV7-2
abundance: -
j_gene: TRBJ2-1
CDR3aa: ASSATRDTFEQF

d_gene: -
len: 12
v_gene: TRBV5-1
abundance: -
j_gene: TRBJ2-1
CDR3aa: ASSLEGQYNEQF

d_gene: TRBD2
len: 14
v_gene: TRBV6-2/TRBV6-3
abundance: -
j_gene: TRBJ2-2
CDR3aa: ASSYGVAGLAGELF

d_gene: -
len: 9
v_gene: TRBV20-1
abundance: -
j_gene: TRBJ2-7
CDR3aa: SASSGHEQY

d_gene: TRBD1
len: 15
v_gene: TRBV19
abundance: -
j_gene: TRBJ1-2
CDR3aa: ASSFRTGGAELYGYT

d_gene: -
len: 13
v_gene: TRBV6-5
abundance: -
j_gene: TRBJ2-5
CDR3aa: ASSYGRGIGETQY

d_gene: TRBD1
len: 13
v_gene: TRBV9
abundance: -
j_gene: TRBJ1-4
CDR3aa: ASSVGTGENEKLF

d_gene: -
len: 12
v_gene: TRBV13
abundance: -
j_gene: TRBJ1-6
CDR3aa: ASSGQTDNSPLH

d_gene: TRBD1
len: 11
v_gene: TRBV12-3/TRBV12-4
abundance: -
j_gene: TRBJ1-2
CDR3aa: ASSPDRSYGYT

d_gene: TRBD2
len: 15
v_gene: TRBV7-6
abundance: -
j_gene: TRBJ2-1
CDR3aa: ASSLGRTSGSYNEQF

d_gene: TRBD2
len: 14
v_gene: TRBV7-3
abundance: -
j_gene: TRBJ2-3
CDR3aa: ASSLTSGMGTDTQY

d_gene: TRBD1
len: 13
v_gene: TRBV9
abundance: -
j_gene: TRBJ2-7
CDR3aa: ASSPWDREGDEQY

d_gene: -
len: 14
v_gene: TRBV9
abundance: -
j_gene: TRBJ2-4
CDR3aa: ASSNGTPLAKNIQY

d_gene: TRBD1
len: 13
v_gene: TRBV30
abundance: -
j_gene: TRBJ2-7
CDR3aa: AWSVPPDRGGTQY

d_gene: -
len: 13
v_gene: TRBV6-2/TRBV6-3
abundance: -
j_gene: TRBJ1-4
CDR3aa: ASSWGPDGNEKLF

d_gene: -
len: 12
v_gene: TRBV27
abundance: few
j_gene: TRBJ2-7
CDR3aa: ASSFSGTPRWQY

d_gene: TRBD1
len: 13
v_gene: TRBV27
abundance: -
j_gene: TRBJ2-7
CDR3aa: ASSLGTGGTYEQY

d_gene: TRBD2
len: 11
v_gene: TRBV27
abundance: -
j_gene: TRBJ2-1
CDR3aa: ASGTSGYNEQF

d_gene: TRBD1
len: 15
v_gene: TRBV28
abundance: -
j_gene: TRBJ2-7
CDR3aa: ASQGQGAAHSTYEQY

d_gene: TRBD1
len: 14
v_gene: TRBV9
abundance: -
j_gene: TRBJ1-3
CDR3aa: ASSEQGAWMGNTIY

d_gene: -
len: 14
v_gene: TRBV25-1
abundance: once
j_gene: TRBJ1-5
CDR3aa: ASSDEDRGWDQPQH

d_gene: TRBD1
len: 12
v_gene: TRBV6-5
abundance: -
j_gene: TRBJ1-1
CDR3aa: ASSYGTANTEAF

d_gene: -
len: 14
v_gene: TRBV9
abundance: -
j_gene: TRBJ2-2
CDR3aa: ASSVAVRGGGGELF

d_gene: -
len: 13
v_gene: TRBV19
abundance: -
j_gene: TRBJ1-3
CDR3aa: ASGTPVLSGNTIY

d_gene: -
len: 12
v_gene: TRBV29-1
abundance: -
j_gene: TRBJ2-2
CDR3aa: SVEVQTNTGELF

d_gene: -
len: 13
v_gene: TRBV6-6
abundance: -
j_gene: TRBJ1-4
CDR3aa: ASSYSHRDNEKLF

d_gene: -
len: 13
v_gene: TRBV7-2
abundance: -
j_gene: TRBJ1-1
CDR3aa: ASSTPTRQNTEAF

d_gene: -
len: 12
v_gene: TRBV4-1
abundance: -
j_gene: TRBJ2-1
CDR3aa: ASSQGRGYNEQF

d_gene: TRBD1
len: 14
v_gene: TRBV7-6
abundance: -
j_gene: TRBJ2-5
CDR3aa: ASSPGTGGFQETQY

d_gene: -
len: 11
v_gene: TRBV5-6
abundance: few
j_gene: TRBJ2-7
CDR3aa: ASSLEVATEQY

d_gene: -
len: 12
v_gene: TRBV29-1
abundance: -
j_gene: TRBJ1-1
CDR3aa: SVEGLRGNTEAF

d_gene: TRBD2
len: 12
v_gene: TRBV19
abundance: -
j_gene: TRBJ2-3
CDR3aa: ASSTLAPAGKQY